Listed below are T cell receptor beta chains from one sample, sequenced in a study of control samples from healthy donors and cancer patients. The protocol was immunoSEQ multiplex PCR, while the TCRdb copy is restricted to in-frame clones and leaves out a portion. This sample has 150,000 to 200,000 clones; more than 80% occur once, and the top ten carry more than 1.3%. Sequencing input: blood. The receptor set was obtained from a man under 40 in good health. CDR3s include the opening cysteine and the closing phenylalanine or tryptophan. D genes are given only for firm matches. For some rows the clone size is stated as once, few or many, or as a class when expanded; others skip it.

j_call: TRBJ2-1
v_call: TRBV29-1
clone_size: .
d_call: .
cdr3_nt: TGCAGCGCGCGGACCCTCGGGGAGCAGTTCTTC
cdr3_aa: CSARTLGEQFF

j_call: TRBJ1-2
v_call: TRBV7-2
clone_size: .
d_call: TRBD1
cdr3_nt: TGTGCCAGCAGCTTAAGACAGGGAGGTAACTATGGCTACACCTTC
cdr3_aa: CASSLRQGGNYGYTF

j_call: TRBJ1-1
v_call: TRBV6-2/TRBV6-3
clone_size: .
d_call: .
cdr3_nt: TGTGCCAGCAGTTACTATTCGGGAACTGAAGCTTTCTTT
cdr3_aa: CASSYYSGTEAFF

j_call: TRBJ1-6
v_call: TRBV6-5
clone_size: .
d_call: TRBD1
cdr3_nt: TGTGCCAGCAGTTATAAGGGGGCAGGGTATTCACCCCTCCACTTT
cdr3_aa: CASSYKGAGYSPLHF

j_call: TRBJ2-5
v_call: TRBV30
clone_size: .
d_call: TRBD2
cdr3_nt: TGTGCCTGGAGAGTTTCGATGGGACTAGCGGGGCCCACCGACTTC
cdr3_aa: CAWRVSMGLAGPTDF

j_call: TRBJ2-1
v_call: TRBV5-1
clone_size: .
d_call: TRBD1
cdr3_nt: TGCGCCAGCAGGGGAAGGGACAGGGACACGAATGAGCAGTTCTTC
cdr3_aa: CASRGRDRDTNEQFF

j_call: TRBJ1-5
v_call: TRBV24-1
clone_size: .
d_call: .
cdr3_nt: TGTGCCACCAGTGATTCTCCGGGACCTAGCAATCAGCCCCAGCATTTT
cdr3_aa: CATSDSPGPSNQPQHF

j_call: TRBJ1-5
v_call: TRBV27
clone_size: .
d_call: .
cdr3_nt: TGTGCCAGCAGTTTAAGGCCCAGTACGAATCAGCCCCAGCATTTT
cdr3_aa: CASSLRPSTNQPQHF

j_call: TRBJ2-5
v_call: TRBV30
clone_size: .
d_call: TRBD1
cdr3_nt: TGTGCCTGGAGTCTCGGGGACAGGGACCAAGAGACCCAGTACTTC
cdr3_aa: CAWSLGDRDQETQYF

j_call: TRBJ2-5
v_call: TRBV4-2
clone_size: .
d_call: TRBD2
cdr3_nt: TGTGCCAGCAGCCGCGAAACTTGGACTAGCGGGGGAGGAGGGGGGACCCAGTACTTC
cdr3_aa: CASSRETWTSGGGGGTQYF

j_call: TRBJ1-3
v_call: TRBV10-3
clone_size: .
d_call: TRBD1
cdr3_nt: TGTGCCGCCGGACAGGCGGACAACACCATATATTTT
cdr3_aa: CAAGQADNTIYF

j_call: TRBJ2-1
v_call: TRBV5-1
clone_size: .
d_call: .
cdr3_nt: TGCGCCAGCAGCTTGGCAGGGTCCGGTGAGCAGTTCTTC
cdr3_aa: CASSLAGSGEQFF

j_call: TRBJ2-1
v_call: TRBV5-1
clone_size: .
d_call: .
cdr3_nt: TGCGCCAGCAGCGTACGGGCCTACAATGAGCAGTTCTTC
cdr3_aa: CASSVRAYNEQFF

j_call: TRBJ2-3
v_call: TRBV9
clone_size: .
d_call: .
cdr3_nt: TGTGCCAGCAGCGTCCGTGGTTCCGGCACAGATACGCAGTATTTT
cdr3_aa: CASSVRGSGTDTQYF

j_call: TRBJ1-2
v_call: TRBV4-1
clone_size: .
d_call: .
cdr3_nt: TGCGCCAGCAGCCAAGCTCCAATAACTAATGGCTACACCTTC
cdr3_aa: CASSQAPITNGYTF

j_call: TRBJ1-2
v_call: TRBV11-2
clone_size: .
d_call: TRBD1
cdr3_nt: TGTGCCAGCAGCATGGGCCAGGGGGGCGACTATGGCTACACCTTC
cdr3_aa: CASSMGQGGDYGYTF

j_call: TRBJ2-7
v_call: TRBV7-9
clone_size: .
d_call: .
cdr3_nt: TGTGCCAGCAGCTTCCTTACCGCCTACGAGCAGTACTTC
cdr3_aa: CASSFLTAYEQYF

j_call: TRBJ1-2
v_call: TRBV25-1
clone_size: .
d_call: .
cdr3_nt: TGTGCCAGCAGTGATCCCGGGCTGGGCTACACCTTC
cdr3_aa: CASSDPGLGYTF

j_call: TRBJ1-4
v_call: TRBV18
clone_size: .
d_call: TRBD1
cdr3_nt: TGTGCCAGCTCACCGGGACAGGGTAATGAAAAACTGTTTTTT
cdr3_aa: CASSPGQGNEKLFF

j_call: TRBJ2-5
v_call: TRBV7-6
clone_size: .
d_call: TRBD2
cdr3_nt: TGTGCCAGCAGCTTAGCGTCGGGTAGCGGGGGAGAGACCCAGTACTTC
cdr3_aa: CASSLASGSGGETQYF

j_call: TRBJ1-6
v_call: TRBV28
clone_size: .
d_call: TRBD1
cdr3_nt: TGTGCCAGCAGTTTGTCGGGACAGGGGACCTATAATTCACCCCTCCACTTT
cdr3_aa: CASSLSGQGTYNSPLHF

j_call: TRBJ1-1
v_call: TRBV6-1
clone_size: .
d_call: TRBD1
cdr3_nt: TGTGCCAGCAGTGAGGGGGGACAGATGAACACTGAAGCTTTCTTT
cdr3_aa: CASSEGGQMNTEAFF

j_call: TRBJ1-2
v_call: TRBV19
clone_size: .
d_call: TRBD1
cdr3_nt: TGTGCCAGTAGTATGTGGGACAGAGACTATGGCTACACCTTC
cdr3_aa: CASSMWDRDYGYTF

j_call: TRBJ2-4
v_call: TRBV19
clone_size: .
d_call: .
cdr3_nt: TGTGCCAGTAGTATCGGACCCGAAAACATTCAGTACTTC
cdr3_aa: CASSIGPENIQYF

j_call: TRBJ2-5
v_call: TRBV18
clone_size: .
d_call: .
cdr3_nt: TGTGCCAGCTCACCACCAACAGGGCAGGGAGAGACCCAGTACTTC
cdr3_aa: CASSPPTGQGETQYF

j_call: TRBJ2-2
v_call: TRBV12-3/TRBV12-4
clone_size: .
d_call: .
cdr3_nt: TGTGCCAGCAGTTTTGGGAACACCGGGGAGCTGTTTTTT
cdr3_aa: CASSFGNTGELFF

j_call: TRBJ1-2
v_call: TRBV18
clone_size: .
d_call: .
cdr3_nt: TGTGCCAGCTCACCGAGCGGCGATAGCTATGGCTACACCTTC
cdr3_aa: CASSPSGDSYGYTF

j_call: TRBJ2-4
v_call: TRBV10-2
clone_size: .
d_call: .
cdr3_nt: TGCGCCAGCAGTGAATGGAGTTCCAAAAACATTCAGTACTTC
cdr3_aa: CASSEWSSKNIQYF

j_call: TRBJ2-1
v_call: TRBV11-2
clone_size: .
d_call: .
cdr3_nt: TGTGCCAGCAGCAACTCGGCAGGGGGAGGCAATGAGCAGTTCTTC
cdr3_aa: CASSNSAGGGNEQFF

j_call: TRBJ1-3
v_call: TRBV9
clone_size: once
d_call: TRBD1
cdr3_nt: TGTGCCAGCAGCGCCGGACAGGACTCGAAGCCCGCCTCTGGAAACACCATATATTTT
cdr3_aa: CASSAGQDSKPASGNTIYF

j_call: TRBJ2-3
v_call: TRBV10-1
clone_size: .
d_call: TRBD1
cdr3_nt: TGCGCCAGCAGTGGACAGGGGCTATTTCGCACAGATACGCAGTATTTT
cdr3_aa: CASSGQGLFRTDTQYF

j_call: TRBJ2-1
v_call: TRBV14
clone_size: .
d_call: TRBD2
cdr3_nt: TGTGCCAGCAGCCAAGTAGCGGGGGGCTACAATGAGCAGTTCTTC
cdr3_aa: CASSQVAGGYNEQFF

j_call: TRBJ2-1
v_call: TRBV27
clone_size: .
d_call: TRBD2
cdr3_nt: TGTGCCAGCAGTCCCACTAGCGGGAGATTCAATGAGCAGTTCTTC
cdr3_aa: CASSPTSGRFNEQFF

j_call: TRBJ1-2
v_call: TRBV5-1
clone_size: .
d_call: .
cdr3_nt: TGCGCCAGCAGCCTCAGGGCTAACTATGGCTACACCTTC
cdr3_aa: CASSLRANYGYTF

j_call: TRBJ1-2
v_call: TRBV6-5
clone_size: .
d_call: .
cdr3_nt: TGTGCCAGCATTTCTTCCCGAGAGGACTATGGCTACACCTTC
cdr3_aa: CASISSREDYGYTF

j_call: TRBJ1-5
v_call: TRBV5-1
clone_size: .
d_call: .
cdr3_nt: TGCGCCAGCAGCCCGGAAGGGAGGGGGCAGCCCCAGCATTTT
cdr3_aa: CASSPEGRGQPQHF

j_call: TRBJ2-2
v_call: TRBV11-2
clone_size: .
d_call: .
cdr3_nt: TGTGCCAGCAGCTTCCGATACGGGACGGGGTATGGGGAGCTGTTTTTT
cdr3_aa: CASSFRYGTGYGELFF

j_call: TRBJ2-3
v_call: TRBV6-4
clone_size: .
d_call: .
cdr3_nt: TGTGCCAGCAGTCCCGACGAGACCTTAGATACGCAGTATTTT
cdr3_aa: CASSPDETLDTQYF

j_call: TRBJ1-4
v_call: TRBV19
clone_size: .
d_call: .
cdr3_nt: TGTGCCAGTACCCAGATGGGGCACAATGAAAAACTGTTTTTT
cdr3_aa: CASTQMGHNEKLFF

j_call: TRBJ2-3
v_call: TRBV19
clone_size: .
d_call: .
cdr3_nt: TGTGCCAGTAGTAATGGGGGCACAGATACGCAGTATTTT
cdr3_aa: CASSNGGTDTQYF

j_call: TRBJ1-1
v_call: TRBV4-1
clone_size: .
d_call: .
cdr3_nt: TGCGCCAGCAGCCAAGACAGGGGAGGCACTGAAGCTTTCTTT
cdr3_aa: CASSQDRGGTEAFF

j_call: TRBJ2-1
v_call: TRBV19
clone_size: .
d_call: .
cdr3_nt: TGTGCCAGTAGTTCCGACAGGTACAATGAGCAGTTCTTC
cdr3_aa: CASSSDRYNEQFF

j_call: TRBJ1-5
v_call: TRBV18
clone_size: once
d_call: .
cdr3_nt: TGTGCCAGCTCACCTAACAGCTATAGCAATCAGCCCCAGCATTTT
cdr3_aa: CASSPNSYSNQPQHF

j_call: TRBJ2-1
v_call: TRBV5-1
clone_size: few
d_call: .
cdr3_nt: TGCGCCAGCAGCATCCGGGACTTCCTCGGGAATGAGCAGTTCTTC
cdr3_aa: CASSIRDFLGNEQFF

j_call: TRBJ1-2
v_call: TRBV11-2
clone_size: once
d_call: .
cdr3_nt: TGTGCCAGCAGCTACGGGGGGGACGGACTAATCTATGGCTACACCTTC
cdr3_aa: CASSYGGDGLIYGYTF

j_call: TRBJ2-6
v_call: TRBV2
clone_size: once
d_call: .
cdr3_nt: TGTGCCAGCAGTGATTTGGGTGGGGCCAACGTCCTGACTTTC
cdr3_aa: CASSDLGGANVLTF

j_call: TRBJ1-6
v_call: TRBV30
clone_size: .
d_call: .
cdr3_nt: TGTGCCTGGAGGGAGGGGGGGGATTCACCCCTCCACTTT
cdr3_aa: CAWREGGDSPLHF

j_call: TRBJ2-1
v_call: TRBV6-1
clone_size: .
d_call: TRBD2
cdr3_nt: TGTGCCAGCAGTGAACTAGCGGGCTTGGATGAGCAGTTCTTC
cdr3_aa: CASSELAGLDEQFF

j_call: TRBJ2-1
v_call: TRBV7-2
clone_size: .
d_call: TRBD1
cdr3_nt: TGTGCCAGCAGCCGCCTGGGACAGGGGGCGCTTAATGAGCAGTTCTTC
cdr3_aa: CASSRLGQGALNEQFF

j_call: TRBJ2-4
v_call: TRBV5-6
clone_size: .
d_call: .
cdr3_nt: TGTGCCAGCGGTACGGGTGACATTCAGTACTTC
cdr3_aa: CASGTGDIQYF

j_call: TRBJ2-7
v_call: TRBV27
clone_size: .
d_call: TRBD1
cdr3_nt: TGTGCCAGCAGTTTTAGGGACAGAGTCTACGAGCAGTACTTC
cdr3_aa: CASSFRDRVYEQYF